Below, one TCR beta chain is given with its context. CDR1 GTSNPN and CDR2 SVGIG come from the germline V gene (reference sequence). With 2 bases removed from V and 0 bases from J, the gap between germline ends came to 17 bases. This CDR3 has 17 amino acids. This entry comes from a study of blood T cell repertoires in COVID-19. Here immunoSEQ multiplex PCR was the method, and the copy in TCRdb shows in-frame clones only, minus some. The sample holds about 200,000 clones, 84% seen once. This sequence joins TRBV30 and TRBJ2-1; possible D gene TRBD2, 5 bases. The sequence derives from a human donor in a cohort sampled during active COVID-19. Input material: peripheral blood. The CDR3 reads CAWSRSIREFSYNEQFF. CDR3 nucleotide sequence: TGTGCCTGGAGTCGTTCGATACGGGAATTCTCCTACAATGAGCAGTTCTTC.